Listed below are T cell receptor beta chains from one sample, sequenced in a study of CD8 T cells in Susac syndrome. One entry per CDR3 protein results from TCRdb running MiXCR on the immunoSEQ multiplex PCR reads. The sample holds around 85,000 distinct CDR3 sequences, approximately 95% seen once. Sequenced: CD8+ T cells from PBMCs. The receptors here all came from a human donor with Susac syndrome. Both conserved end residues are part of each CDR3. D genes are given only for firm matches. Only some rows state a clone size, as once, few, many or a class for expanded clones.

d_call	j_call	clone_size	v_call	cdr3_nt	cdr3_aa
TRBD2	TRBJ2-3	-	TRBV9	TGTGCCAGCAACTCTGACCCACTAGCGGGAGGGGACACAGATACGCAGTATTTT	CASNSDPLAGGDTDTQYF
-	TRBJ1-1	-	TRBV20-1	TGCAGTGCTAGGCGCACCCGAATGAACACTGAAGCTTTCTTT	CSARRTRMNTEAFF
-	TRBJ2-5	-	TRBV30	TGTGCCTGGAGTCGAATACAGGCGACGGAGACCCAGTACTTC	CAWSRIQATETQYF
-	TRBJ2-7	once	TRBV6-1	TGTGCCATCGAAATAGCCCGCTCCTACGAGCAGTACTTC	CAIEIARSYEQYF
TRBD1	TRBJ1-4	-	TRBV18	TGTGCCAGCTCAGCGACAGGGGGCGGTGAAAAACTGTTTTTT	CASSATGGGEKLFF
TRBD1	TRBJ1-1	-	TRBV20-1	TGCAGTGCTAGGCGACAGGGGGACACTGAAGCTTTCTTT	CSARRQGDTEAFF
-	TRBJ2-1	-	TRBV5-1	TGCGCCAGCAGCTCGGACCTAGCGGAGCAGTTCTTC	CASSSDLAEQFF
TRBD2	TRBJ2-3	-	TRBV20-1	TGCAGTGCTAGCGAACGTAGACTAGCGGGAGCTGGAGATACGCAGTATTTT	CSASERRLAGAGDTQYF
-	TRBJ1-1	once	TRBV6-5	TGTGCCAGCAGACAGGGCGGTGAAGCTTTCTTT	CASRQGGEAFF
TRBD1	TRBJ2-1	-	TRBV7-8	TGTGCCAGCAGCCGGCCGACAGGGGCATACAATGAGCAGTTCTTC	CASSRPTGAYNEQFF
-	TRBJ2-1	-	TRBV19	TGTGCCAGTAGTATAGTAGACAGTTACAATGAGCAGTTCTTC	CASSIVDSYNEQFF
-	TRBJ2-6	once	TRBV20-1	TGCAGTGCTCGCACGGGTGGGGCCAACGTCCTGACTTTC	CSARTGGANVLTF
-	TRBJ2-5	-	TRBV5-4	TGTGCCAGCAGCTTGTGGTTTCCCTTGGGGTCGGAACAAGAGACCCAGTACTTC	CASSLWFPLGSEQETQYF
-	TRBJ2-1	-	TRBV28	TGTGCCAGCAGGATGAGGGACTGGCCAGGCAATGAGCAGTTCTTC	CASRMRDWPGNEQFF
TRBD2	TRBJ2-5	-	TRBV20-1	TGCAGTGCTAGAGGGACTAGCGGACAAGAGACCCAGTACTTC	CSARGTSGQETQYF
-	TRBJ2-3	once	TRBV7-6	TGTGCCAGCAGCTTAGTCTTGGAAGATACGCAGTACTTT	CASSLVLEDTQYF
-	TRBJ2-7	-	TRBV6-6	TGTGCCAGCAGTTTTTACAGGGACTCCTACGAGCAGTACTTC	CASSFYRDSYEQYF
-	TRBJ2-7	-	TRBV7-9	TGTGCCAGCAGCCATTCTCCGACCGGCTCCTACGAGCAGTACTTC	CASSHSPTGSYEQYF
TRBD1	TRBJ2-2	-	TRBV29-1	TGCAGCGTTGAAGCCAGGGACAGGGGGACGGTCACCACCGGGGAGCTGTTTTTT	CSVEARDRGTVTTGELFF
-	TRBJ2-7	-	TRBV30	TGTGCCTCGACGGGACGCAGGACCTACGAGCAGTACTTC	CASTGRRTYEQYF